These T cell receptor beta chains were read from a single sample in a study of blood T cell repertoires in COVID-19. Method: immunoSEQ multiplex PCR; TCRdb's copy keeps in-frame clones and lacks some. The sample holds roughly 200,000 clones, roughly 85% seen once. The sequencing sample was made of PBMCs or T cells enriched from blood (not recorded which). Receptor source: a woman between 40 and 50 years old with acute COVID-19. Each CDR3 is given with its conserved first and last residue. The D gene is left open where the match is weak. Clone size appears in some rows only: once, few, many, or a class for an expanded clone.

clone size	V gene	J gene	D gene	CDR3 DNA	CDR3 protein
.	TRBV5-1	TRBJ1-4	.	TGCGCCAGCAGCCCGGGACTGTATGGGACAACTAATGAAAAACTGTTTTTT	CASSPGLYGTTNEKLFF
.	TRBV5-1	TRBJ2-2	.	TGCGCCAGCAGCCCCTTGAGCGGCACCGGGGAGCTGTTTTTT	CASSPLSGTGELFF
.	TRBV9	TRBJ2-7	TRBD1	TGTGCCAGCTCCGGGACAGGGGGCCTCGAGCAGTACTTC	CASSGTGGLEQYF
.	TRBV7-6	TRBJ1-2	TRBD1	TGTGCCAGCAGCTTATATGGGACAGGGACCGCTAACTATGGCTACACCTTC	CASSLYGTGTANYGYTF
.	TRBV11-3	TRBJ1-1	TRBD1	TGTGCCAGCAGTCTCGGACAGGGGCGAGGCACTGAAGCTTTCTTT	CASSLGQGRGTEAFF
.	TRBV5-1	TRBJ2-7	.	TGCGCCAGCACCCAGGTTCCAGGGATGCACGAGCAGTACTTC	CASTQVPGMHEQYF
.	TRBV19	TRBJ2-1	TRBD1	TGTGCCAGTAGTGTGGACAGGGGTGGTGAGCAGTTCTTC	CASSVDRGGEQFF
.	TRBV14	TRBJ2-1	.	TGTGCCAGCAGCCAAACCCGGGATCGGCAGTTCTTC	CASSQTRDRQFF
.	TRBV2	TRBJ2-1	TRBD2	TGTGCCAGCAGTTTTATGACTAGCGGGGGGGCAAGGAATGAGCAGTTCTTC	CASSFMTSGGARNEQFF
.	TRBV5-1	TRBJ2-5	TRBD1	TGCGCCAGCAGCCCGGAGGCGGGACAGGGACGGACCCAGTACTTC	CASSPEAGQGRTQYF
.	TRBV7-8	TRBJ1-1	TRBD1	TGTGCCAGCAGCTTAGCGGACAGGGGTAATACTGAAGCTTTCTTT	CASSLADRGNTEAFF
.	TRBV4-1	TRBJ1-1	.	TGCGCCAGCAGCCAAAGTCTCCGCAGAAACACTGAAGCTTTCTTT	CASSQSLRRNTEAFF
.	TRBV6-5	TRBJ2-7	TRBD2	TGTGCCTCGGGGGGGGGCTACGAGCAGTACTTC	CASGGGYEQYF
.	TRBV7-9	TRBJ1-1	.	TGTGCCAGCAGCTTCACACAGGGGAACACTGAAGCTTTCTTT	CASSFTQGNTEAFF
.	TRBV14	TRBJ2-2	.	TGTGCCAGCAGCCAAGAATTAGACACCGGGGAGCTGTTTTTT	CASSQELDTGELFF
few	TRBV18	TRBJ1-1	TRBD1	TGTGCCAGCTCACCCAGCAGGGGGGACACTGAAGCTTTCTTT	CASSPSRGDTEAFF
.	TRBV3-1/TRBV3-2	TRBJ1-3	.	TGTGCCAGCAGCCAAGGAGTGACACCAAGAAACACCATATATTTT	CASSQGVTPRNTIYF
.	TRBV5-1	TRBJ2-3	TRBD2	TGCGCCAGCAGCTTGGCGCCGGGACTAGCGGGGGGGCATGGATCAGATACGCAGTATTTT	CASSLAPGLAGGHGSDTQYF